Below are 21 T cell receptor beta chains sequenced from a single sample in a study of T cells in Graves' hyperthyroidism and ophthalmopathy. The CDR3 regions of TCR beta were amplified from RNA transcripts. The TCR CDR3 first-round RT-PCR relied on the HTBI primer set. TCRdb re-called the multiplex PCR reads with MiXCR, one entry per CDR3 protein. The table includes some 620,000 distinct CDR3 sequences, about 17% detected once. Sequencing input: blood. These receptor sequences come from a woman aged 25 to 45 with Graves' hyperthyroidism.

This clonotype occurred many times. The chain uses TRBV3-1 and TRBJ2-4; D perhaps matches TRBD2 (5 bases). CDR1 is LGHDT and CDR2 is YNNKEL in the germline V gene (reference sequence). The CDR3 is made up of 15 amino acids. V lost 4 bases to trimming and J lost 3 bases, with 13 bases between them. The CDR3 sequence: CASSLNVGVKNIQYF. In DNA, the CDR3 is TGTGCCAGCAGCCTTAACGTCGGGGTCAAAAACATTCAGTACTTC. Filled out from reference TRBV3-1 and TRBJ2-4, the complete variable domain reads DTAVSQTPKYLVTQMGNDKSIKCEQNLGHDTMYWYKQDSKKFLKIMFSYNNKELIINETVPNRFSPKSPDKAHLNLHINSLELGDSAVYFCASSLNVGVKNIQYFGAGTRLSVL.

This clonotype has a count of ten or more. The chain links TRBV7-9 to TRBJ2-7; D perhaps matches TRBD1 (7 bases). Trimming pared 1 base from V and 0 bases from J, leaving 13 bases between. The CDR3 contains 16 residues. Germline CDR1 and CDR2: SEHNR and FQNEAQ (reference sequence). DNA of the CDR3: TGTGCCAGCAGCTTAGTCCTCAGGGGGGACTCCTACGAGCAGTACTTC. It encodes CASSLVLRGDSYEQYF.

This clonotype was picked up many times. The CDR3 reads CASSQDRESEMFF. For the CDR3, the DNA is TGTGCCAGCAGCCAAGATCGGGAGTCGGAAATGTTCTTC. The gene calls are TRBV3-1 and TRBJ2-1; D may be TRBD2 (6 bases). V lost 0 bases and J lost 15, with 15 bases in between. There are 13 residues in the CDR3. The germline gives CDR1 LGHDT, CDR2 YNNKEL (reference sequence).

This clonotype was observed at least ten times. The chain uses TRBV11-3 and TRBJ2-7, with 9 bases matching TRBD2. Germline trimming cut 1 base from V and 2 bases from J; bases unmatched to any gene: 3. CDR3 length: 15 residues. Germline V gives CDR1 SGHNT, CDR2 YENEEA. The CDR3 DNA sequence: TGTGCCAGCAGCTTAGGCCCTAGCGGGACCTACGAGCAGTACTTC. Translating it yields CASSLGPSGTYEQYF.

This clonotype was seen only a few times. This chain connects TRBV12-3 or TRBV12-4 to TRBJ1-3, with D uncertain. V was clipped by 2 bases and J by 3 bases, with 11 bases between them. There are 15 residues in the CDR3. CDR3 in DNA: TGTGCCAGCAGTTTACTTTGGGCAAGTGGAAACACCATATATTTT. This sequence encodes CASSLLWASGNTIYF.

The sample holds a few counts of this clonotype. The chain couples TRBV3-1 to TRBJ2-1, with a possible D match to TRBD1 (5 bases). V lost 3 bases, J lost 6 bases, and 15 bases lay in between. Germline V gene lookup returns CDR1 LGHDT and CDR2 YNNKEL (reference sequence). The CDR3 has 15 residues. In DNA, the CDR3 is TGTGCCAGCAGCCATTCAATCAGGGCCAGCAATGAGCAGTTCTTC. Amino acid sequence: CASSHSIRASNEQFF.

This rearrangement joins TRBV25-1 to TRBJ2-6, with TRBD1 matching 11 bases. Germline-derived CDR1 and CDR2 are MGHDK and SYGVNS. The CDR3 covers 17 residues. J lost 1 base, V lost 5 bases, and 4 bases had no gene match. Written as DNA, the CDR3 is TGTGCCAGCAGTCCCGGGACAGGGGGATCTGGGGCCAACGTCCTGACTTTC. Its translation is CASSPGTGGSGANVLTF.

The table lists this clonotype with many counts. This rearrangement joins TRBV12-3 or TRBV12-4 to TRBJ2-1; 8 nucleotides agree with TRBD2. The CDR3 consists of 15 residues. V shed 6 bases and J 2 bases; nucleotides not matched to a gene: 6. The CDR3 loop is CASSQLAAPYNEQFF. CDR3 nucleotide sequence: TGTGCCAGCAGCCAACTAGCGGCCCCCTACAATGAGCAGTTCTTC.

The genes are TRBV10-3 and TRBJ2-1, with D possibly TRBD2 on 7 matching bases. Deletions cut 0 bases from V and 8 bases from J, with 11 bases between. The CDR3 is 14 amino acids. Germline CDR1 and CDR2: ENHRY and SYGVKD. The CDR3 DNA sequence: TGTGCCATCAGTGAGTCGGGGGGGCGGTATGAGCAGTTCTTC. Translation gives CAISESGGRYEQFF.

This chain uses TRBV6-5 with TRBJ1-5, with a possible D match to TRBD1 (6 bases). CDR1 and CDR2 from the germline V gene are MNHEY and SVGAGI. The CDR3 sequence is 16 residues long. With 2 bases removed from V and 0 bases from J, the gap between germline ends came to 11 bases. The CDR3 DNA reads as TGTGCCAGCAGTTACGCCGGGACATATAGCAATCAGCCCCAGCATTTT. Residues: CASSYAGTYSNQPQHF.

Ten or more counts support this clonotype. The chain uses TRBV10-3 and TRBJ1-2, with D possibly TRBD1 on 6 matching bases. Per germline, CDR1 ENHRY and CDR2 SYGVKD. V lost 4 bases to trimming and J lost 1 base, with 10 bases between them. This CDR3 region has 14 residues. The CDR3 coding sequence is TGTGCCATCAGTGGGACAGACAGTAACTATGGCTACACCTTC. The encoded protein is CAISGTDSNYGYTF.

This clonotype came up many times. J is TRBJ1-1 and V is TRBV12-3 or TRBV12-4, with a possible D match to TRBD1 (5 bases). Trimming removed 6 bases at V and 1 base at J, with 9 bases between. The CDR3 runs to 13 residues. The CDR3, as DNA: TGTGCCAGCAGCAAGACAGCGAACACTGAAGCTTTCTTT. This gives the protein CASSKTANTEAFF.

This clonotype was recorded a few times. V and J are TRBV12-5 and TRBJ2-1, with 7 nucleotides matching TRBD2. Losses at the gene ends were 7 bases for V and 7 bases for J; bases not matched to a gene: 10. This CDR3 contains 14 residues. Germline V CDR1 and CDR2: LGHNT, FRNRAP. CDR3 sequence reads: CASAPGGSRNEQFF. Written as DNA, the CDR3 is TGTGCTAGTGCCCCGGGGGGTTCTAGGAATGAGCAGTTCTTC. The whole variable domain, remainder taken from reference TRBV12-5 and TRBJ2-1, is DARVTQTPRHKVTEMGQEVTMRCQPILGHNTVFWYRQTMMQGLELLAYFRNRAPLDDSGMPKDRFSAEMPDATLATLKIQPSEPRDSAVYFCASAPGGSRNEQFFGPGTRLTVL.

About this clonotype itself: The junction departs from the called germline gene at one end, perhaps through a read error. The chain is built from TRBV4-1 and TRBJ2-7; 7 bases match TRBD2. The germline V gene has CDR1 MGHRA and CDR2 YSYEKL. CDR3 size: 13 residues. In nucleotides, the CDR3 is TGCGCCAGCACCCAAGCGGGATTCGACGAGCAGTACTTC. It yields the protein CASTQAGFDEQYF.

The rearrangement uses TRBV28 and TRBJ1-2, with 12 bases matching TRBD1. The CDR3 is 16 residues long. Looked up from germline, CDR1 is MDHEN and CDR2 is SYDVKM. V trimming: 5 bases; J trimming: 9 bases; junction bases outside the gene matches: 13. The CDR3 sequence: CASSPAGQGAGGSYTF. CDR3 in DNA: TGTGCCAGCAGTCCGGCGGGACAGGGGGCAGGGGGTAGCTACACCTTC.

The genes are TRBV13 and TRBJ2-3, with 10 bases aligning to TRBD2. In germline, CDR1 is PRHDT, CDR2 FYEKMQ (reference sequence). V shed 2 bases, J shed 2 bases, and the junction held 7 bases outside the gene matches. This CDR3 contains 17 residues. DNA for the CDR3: TGTGCCAGCAGCTTAACCGTTAGCGGGAGGATCACAGATACGCAGTATTTT. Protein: CASSLTVSGRITDTQYF.

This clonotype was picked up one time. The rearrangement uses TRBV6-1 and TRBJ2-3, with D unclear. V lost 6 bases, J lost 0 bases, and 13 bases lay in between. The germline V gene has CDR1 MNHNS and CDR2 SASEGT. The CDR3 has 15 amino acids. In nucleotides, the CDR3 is TGTGCCAGCAGAAAAACCCGGGCTAGCACAGATACGCAGTATTTT. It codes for CASRKTRASTDTQYF.

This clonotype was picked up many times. CDR3 nucleotides: TGTGCCAGCAGTTTGGAGAGGACAGGGTGGGAGACCCAGTACTTC. Its protein product is CASSLERTGWETQYF. The chain joins TRBV28 to TRBJ2-5; TRBD1 matches 8 bases. The germline V gene encodes CDR1 MDHEN and CDR2 SYDVKM. V dropped 3 bases and J dropped 5; count of bases not matched to a gene: 8. The CDR3 has 15 amino acids. Using reference TRBV28 and TRBJ2-5 for the parts outside the CDR3, the full variable domain is DVKVTQSSRYLVKRTGEKVFLECVQDMDHENMFWYRQDPGLGLRLIYFSYDVKMKEKGDIPEGYSVSREKKERFSLILESASTNQTSMYLCASSLERTGWETQYFGPGTRLLVL.

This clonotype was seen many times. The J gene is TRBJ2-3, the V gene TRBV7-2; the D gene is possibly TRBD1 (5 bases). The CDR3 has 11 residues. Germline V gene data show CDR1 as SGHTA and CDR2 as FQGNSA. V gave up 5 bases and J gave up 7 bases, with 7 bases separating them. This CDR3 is CASSTGYTQYF. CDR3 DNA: TGTGCCAGCAGCACAGGTTATACGCAGTATTTT.

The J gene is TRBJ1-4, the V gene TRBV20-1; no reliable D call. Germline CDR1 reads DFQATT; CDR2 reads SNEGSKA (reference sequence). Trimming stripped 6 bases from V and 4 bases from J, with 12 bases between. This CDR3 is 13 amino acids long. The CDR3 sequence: CSALRADNEKLFF. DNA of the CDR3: TGCAGTGCCCTTCGTGCAGATAATGAAAAACTGTTTTTT.

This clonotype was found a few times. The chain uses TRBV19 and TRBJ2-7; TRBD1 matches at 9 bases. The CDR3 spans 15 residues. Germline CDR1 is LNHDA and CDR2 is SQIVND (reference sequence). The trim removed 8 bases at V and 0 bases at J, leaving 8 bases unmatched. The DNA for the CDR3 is TGTGCCAGTTCTACTACAGGGGGCGGCTCCTACGAGCAGTACTTC. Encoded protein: CASSTTGGGSYEQYF.